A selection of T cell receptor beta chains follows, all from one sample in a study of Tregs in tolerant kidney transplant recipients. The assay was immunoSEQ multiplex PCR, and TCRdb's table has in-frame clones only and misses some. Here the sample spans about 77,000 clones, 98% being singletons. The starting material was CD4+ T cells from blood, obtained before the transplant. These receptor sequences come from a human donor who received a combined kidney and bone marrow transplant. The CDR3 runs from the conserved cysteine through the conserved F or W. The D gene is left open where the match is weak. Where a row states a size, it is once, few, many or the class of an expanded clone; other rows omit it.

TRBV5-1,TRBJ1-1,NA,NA,CASSSDSMNTEAFF,TGCGCCAGCAGCTCGGACAGTATGAACACTGAAGCTTTCTTT
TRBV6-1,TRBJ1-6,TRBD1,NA,CASSEAGQASPLHF,TGTGCCAGCAGTGAAGCTGGACAGGCTTCACCCCTCCACTTT
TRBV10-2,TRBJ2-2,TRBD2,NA,CASGTSGNTGELFF,TGCGCCAGCGGTACTAGCGGGAACACCGGGGAGCTGTTTTTT
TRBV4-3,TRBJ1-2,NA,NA,CASSQGPGMGGYTF,TGCGCCAGCAGCCAAGGTCCGGGGATGGGTGGCTACACCTTC
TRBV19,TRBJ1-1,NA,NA,CASSRTPSPLLEAFF,TGTGCCAGTAGCCGGACACCGAGTCCACTTTTAGAAGCTTTCTTT
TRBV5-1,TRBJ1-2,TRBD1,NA,CASSLGDRGVGYTF,TGCGCCAGCAGCTTGGGCGACAGGGGGGTTGGCTACACCTTC
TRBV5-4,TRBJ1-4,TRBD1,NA,CASSSDRGLVEKLFF,TGTGCCAGCAGCAGCGACAGGGGGCTTGTTGAAAAACTGTTTTTT
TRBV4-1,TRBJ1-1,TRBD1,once,CASSQITTWTGSTEAFF,TGCGCCAGCAGCCAAATCACCACCTGGACAGGGAGCACTGAAGCTTTCTTT
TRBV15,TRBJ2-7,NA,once,CATSRDVSYEQYF,TGTGCCACCAGCAGAGACGTTTCCTACGAGCAGTACTTC
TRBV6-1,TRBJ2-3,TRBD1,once,CASSEATGGGTDTQYF,TGTGCCAGCAGTGAAGCAACAGGGGGCGGCACAGATACGCAGTATTTT
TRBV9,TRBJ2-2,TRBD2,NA,CASSVGLAGVTGELFF,TGTGCCAGCAGCGTTGGACTAGCGGGTGTGACCGGGGAGCTGTTTTTT
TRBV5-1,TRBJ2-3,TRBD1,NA,CASSLLGQTPDTQYF,TGCGCCAGCAGCTTGCTGGGACAGACCCCAGATACGCAGTATTTT
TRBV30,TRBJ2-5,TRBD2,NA,CAWSPLAGQETQYF,TGTGCCTGGAGTCCACTAGCGGGTCAAGAGACCCAGTACTTC
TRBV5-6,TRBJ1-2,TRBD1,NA,CASSAGTGVVYGYTF,TGTGCCAGCAGCGCCGGGACAGGGGTCGTCTATGGCTACACCTTC
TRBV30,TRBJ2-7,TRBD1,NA,CAWSVLSGGTYEQYF,TGTGCCTGGAGTGTACTGTCAGGGGGTACCTACGAGCAGTACTTC
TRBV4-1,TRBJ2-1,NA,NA,CASSLPWAGDIPVEQFF,TGCGCCAGCAGCCTGCCCTGGGCAGGGGACATTCCTGTTGAGCAGTTCTTC
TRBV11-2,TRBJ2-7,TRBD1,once,CASSQDRSYEQYF,TGTGCCAGCAGCCAGGACAGGAGCTACGAGCAGTACTTC
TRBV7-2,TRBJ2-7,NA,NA,CASSQASRSGEQYF,TGTGCCAGCAGCCAAGCGTCCCGTTCCGGCGAGCAGTACTTC
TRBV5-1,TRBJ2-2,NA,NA,CASSFAGPNTGELFF,TGCGCCAGCAGCTTTGCTGGGCCGAACACCGGGGAGCTGTTTTTT
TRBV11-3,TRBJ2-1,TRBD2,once,CASSSTSAAAYEQFF,TGTGCCAGCAGCTCGACTAGCGCGGCCGCGTATGAGCAGTTCTTC
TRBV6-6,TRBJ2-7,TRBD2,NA,CASTPAGGPFSYEQYF,TGTGCCAGCACCCCAGCGGGAGGACCCTTCTCCTACGAGCAGTACTTC
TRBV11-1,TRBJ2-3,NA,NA,CASRLTSTGVDTQYF,TGTGCCAGCAGGCTCACTAGTACTGGAGTAGATACGCAGTATTTT
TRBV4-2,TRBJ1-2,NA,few,CASSQLQGQDYGYTF,TGTGCCAGCAGCCAGCTACAGGGCCAGGACTATGGCTACACCTTC
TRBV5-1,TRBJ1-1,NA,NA,CASSLQGSDTEAFF,TGCGCCAGCAGCTTGCAGGGGTCGGACACTGAAGCTTTCTTT
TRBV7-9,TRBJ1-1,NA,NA,CASSLAPQEAFF,TGTGCCAGCAGCTTAGCGCCTCAGGAAGCTTTCTTT
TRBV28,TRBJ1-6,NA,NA,CASSRGRNSPLHF,TGTGCCAGCAGTCGGGGAAGGAATTCACCCCTCCACTTT
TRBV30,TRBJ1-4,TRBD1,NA,CAYQQGNDEKLFF,TGTGCCTACCAACAGGGGAATGATGAAAAACTGTTTTTT
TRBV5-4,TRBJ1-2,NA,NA,CASSLVIWQGGGYTF,TGTGCCAGCAGCTTGGTGATTTGGCAGGGCGGTGGCTACACCTTC
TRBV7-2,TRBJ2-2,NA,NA,CASSWSGSANTGELFF,TGTGCCAGCAGCTGGAGCGGATCCGCGAACACCGGGGAGCTGTTTTTT
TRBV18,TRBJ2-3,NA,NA,CASSPGQRTDTQYF,TGTGCCAGCTCACCGGGACAACGCACAGATACGCAGTATTTT
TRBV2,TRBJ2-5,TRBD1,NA,CASSGQGIRQETQYF,TGTGCCAGCAGTGGACAGGGGATTCGGCAAGAGACCCAGTACTTC
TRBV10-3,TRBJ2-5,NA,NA,CAIRETVQETQYF,TGTGCCATCAGGGAGACTGTCCAAGAGACCCAGTACTTC
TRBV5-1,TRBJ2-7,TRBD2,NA,CASSLSAGVAYEQYF,TGCGCCAGCAGCTTGTCGGCGGGGGTTGCCTACGAGCAGTACTTC
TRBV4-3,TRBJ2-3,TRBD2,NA,CASSQGTSSKDTQYF,TGCGCCAGCAGCCAAGGGACTAGTTCGAAAGATACGCAGTATTTT
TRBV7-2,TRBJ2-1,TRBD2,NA,CASSLWTSGGFWGEQFF,TGTGCCAGCAGCTTGTGGACTAGCGGGGGTTTTTGGGGTGAGCAGTTCTTC
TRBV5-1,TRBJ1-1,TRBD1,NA,CASSLGDRATEAFF,TGCGCCAGCAGCTTGGGGGACAGGGCCACTGAAGCTTTCTTT
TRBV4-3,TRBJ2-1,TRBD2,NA,CASSQDSLAGFGINEQFF,TGCGCCAGCAGCCAAGATTCGCTAGCGGGGTTTGGAATCAATGAGCAGTTCTTC
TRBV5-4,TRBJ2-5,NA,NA,CASSLSRLAQTQYF,TGTGCCAGCAGCTTGAGCCGTCTCGCGCAGACCCAGTACTTC
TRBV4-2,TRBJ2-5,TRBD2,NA,CASSQDRLAGLQETQYF,TGTGCCAGCAGCCAAGATCGGCTAGCGGGGCTCCAAGAGACCCAGTACTTC
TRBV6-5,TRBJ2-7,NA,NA,CASSPRLGLYEQYF,TGTGCCAGCAGTCCAAGACTAGGGCTCTACGAGCAGTACTTC
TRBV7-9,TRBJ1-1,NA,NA,CASRRTTNTEAFF,TGTGCCAGCAGACGGACTACGAACACTGAAGCTTTCTTT
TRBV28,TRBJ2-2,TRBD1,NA,CASMAIQGPGELFF,TGTGCCAGCATGGCTATACAGGGGCCCGGGGAGCTGTTTTTT
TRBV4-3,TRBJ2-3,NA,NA,CASSQDSYTDTQYF,TGCGCCAGCAGCCAAGATAGCTACACAGATACGCAGTATTTT
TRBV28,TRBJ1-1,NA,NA,CASSTTTRTEAFF,TGTGCCAGCAGTACCACGACTCGCACTGAAGCTTTCTTT
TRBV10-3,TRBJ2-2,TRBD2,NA,CAINPGLAGGSANTGELFF,TGTGCCATCAACCCGGGACTAGCGGGGGGCTCCGCGAACACCGGGGAGCTGTTTTTT